A single T cell receptor (beta chain) is shown here with its context. The antigen is undetermined. This entry is derived from a study of cytomegalovirus exposure and HLA in healthy donors. Study-wide findings and caveats: In a later analysis, donors in an Asian-associated ancestry cluster reportedly had fewer N-insertions in productive TCRs than the cohort mean.

Germline V gene lookup returns CDR1 LNHNV and CDR2 YYDKDF (reference sequence). This CDR3 has 15 amino acids. V shed 0 bases and J shed 0 bases, with 9 bases lying between them. PCR involved 60 Vbeta and 13 Jbeta primers. The table came from immunoSEQ multiplex PCR; TCRdb's copy has only in-frame clones and leaves some out. The sample holds 65,000 to 80,000 clones, less than 80% seen once. The chain couples TRBV15 to TRBJ2-7; possibly TRBD2 for D (6 bases). The TCR originated in a woman between 40 and 50 years old in good health and CMV-seropositive. Specimen: PBMCs. This CDR3 reads CATSRDGGLSYEQYF. The CDR3 region has the DNA TGTGCCACCAGCAGAGACGGGGGACTCTCCTACGAGCAGTACTTC.